This T cell receptor (beta chain) was sequenced during a study of blood T cells in healthy people across ages. In germline, CDR1 is SGHAT, CDR2 FQDESV (reference sequence). This CDR3 has 21 residues. V shed 3 bases, J shed 8 bases, and the junction held 30 bases outside the gene matches. The second PCR ran roughly 7 to 12 cycles with a sample-barcoded 5' primer and J-beta primers. A template-switch adaptor that had 12 random nucleotides put a tag on each cDNA molecule. TCRdb passed the 5' RACE reads through MiXCR, listing each CDR3 protein once. The sample carries about 930,000 distinct CDR3 sequences, about 27% recorded once. Separately, the same data were catalogued under a study of T cells of mothers and their children. This second study says: A few mothers and their six children, all healthy Caucasians, donated. Thymic selection molds TCR recombination output in a comparable way in related and unrelated pairs.

The receptor was isolated from a woman between 40 and 50 years old in good health. Material: blood. This sequence joins TRBV11-1 and TRBJ1-2, with 7 bases fitting TRBD1. The CDR3 coding sequence is TGTGCCAGCAGCTTTCTCCAAGTAAGGGGGCCCAGGGAAAAGTGGAAGGAAGGCTACACCTTC. Translated, it gives CASSFLQVRGPREKWKEGYTF.